These 21 T cell receptor beta chains originate from one sample sequenced in a study of shared clonotypes between healthy human individuals. Assay used: immunoSEQ multiplex PCR; TCRdb lists only in-frame clones, some missing. The sample gives millions of clones, under 95% of which show up once; under 2% is in the top ten. The naive CD8 subset, CD45RO-negative cells positively selected for CCR7, excluded terminally differentiated effector memory CD45RA+ cells. Sequences were obtained from naive CD8+ T cells from PBMCs. These TCRs come from a man aged 18 to 29 in good health. Some clones in this sample may be carry-over from other donors' samples.

V is TRBV7-8 and J is TRBJ2-5; D tentatively reads TRBD1 or TRBD2 (7 bases each). V was clipped by 5 bases and J by 2 bases, with 12 bases between them. Germline V gives CDR1 SGHVS, CDR2 FQNEAQ. The CDR3 is made up of 14 amino acids. CDR3 sequence (DNA): TGTGCCAGCAGCGGCAGGGGGGGTCAAGAGACCCAGTACTTC. Its protein product is CASSGRGGQETQYF.

CDR3 residues: CASSYRQGHNQPQHF. DNA of the CDR3: TGCGCCAGCAGCTACCGACAGGGACACAATCAGCCCCAGCATTTT. The chain uses TRBV4-1 and TRBJ1-5; 7 nucleotides match TRBD1. The germline V gene has CDR1 MGHRA and CDR2 YSYEKL. V lost 5 bases and J lost 3; bases outside the gene matches: 7. This CDR3 has 15 residues.

This clone was picked up one time. The chain links TRBV27 to TRBJ2-7, with 8 nucleotides matching TRBD1. CDR1 and CDR2 (germline): MNHEY, SMNVEV (reference sequence). V lost 5 bases, J lost 3 bases, and 9 bases stayed unmatched. The CDR3 is 15 amino acids. CDR3 amino acids: CASSRIPGGGYEQYF. The CDR3 nucleotides read TGTGCCAGCAGTCGCATTCCAGGGGGCGGCTACGAGCAGTACTTC.

The rearrangement joins TRBV7-8 to TRBJ1-5; maybe TRBD1 (5 bases). V was trimmed by 7 bases and J by 3 bases, leaving 16 bases between them. The CDR3 length is 15 residues. Germline loops: CDR1 SGHVS, CDR2 FQNEAQ. The CDR3 reads CASNSAGVTNQPQHF. CDR3 nucleotide sequence: TGTGCCAGCAACTCCGCGGGGGTAACCAATCAGCCCCAGCATTTT.

To note about this clone: This CDR3 is also generated by other DNA sequences in the sample. The chain has TRBV27 and TRBJ1-1; a possible D gene is TRBD1 (5 bases). Germline V CDR1 and CDR2: MNHEY, SMNVEV (reference sequence). This CDR3 spans 14 amino acids. Trimming stripped 3 bases from V and 1 base from J, with 9 bases between. This chain's CDR3 is CASSLARANTEAFF. For the CDR3, the DNA is TGTGCCAGCAGTTTGGCCAGGGCGAACACTGAAGCTTTCTTT.

The gene calls are TRBV9 and TRBJ1-1, with D maybe TRBD1 (6 bases). The germline V and J ends were trimmed by 0 bases and 5 bases, with 17 bases remaining between them. Germline V gene data show CDR1 as SGDLS and CDR2 as YYNGEE. The CDR3 is made up of 16 amino acids. The CDR3 here is CASSVEPGGERTEAFF. DNA for the CDR3: TGTGCCAGCAGCGTAGAACCGGGGGGCGAGCGGACTGAAGCTTTCTTT.

V usage is TRBV4-3 and J usage is TRBJ1-1; D perhaps matches TRBD1 (5 bases). V lost 4 bases and J 3 bases, leaving 12 bases between the germline ends. The CDR3 spans 14 residues. The germline gives CDR1 LGHNA, CDR2 YSLEER. The CDR3 loop is CASSRGTGHTEAFF. The CDR3 bases are TGCGCCAGCAGCCGAGGCACAGGTCACACTGAAGCTTTCTTT.

To note about this clone: Other DNA sequences of this sample code for an identical CDR3. The V call is TRBV9, the J call TRBJ1-5, with D uncertain. There are 14 residues in the CDR3. Per germline, CDR1 SGDLS and CDR2 YYNGEE. V dropped 4 bases and J dropped 0 bases, with 8 bases sitting between them. This CDR3 reads CASSSEYSNQPQHF. CDR3 nucleotide sequence: TGTGCCAGCAGCTCGGAGTATAGCAATCAGCCCCAGCATTTT. The full variable domain, with the rest looked up from reference TRBV9 and TRBJ1-5, is DSGVTQTPKHLITATGQRVTLRCSPRSGDLSVYWYQQSLDQGLQFLIQYYNGEERAKGNILERFSAQQFPDLHSELNLSSLELGDSALYFCASSSEYSNQPQHFGDGTRLSIL.

The rearrangement links TRBV29-1 to TRBJ2-2; 7 nucleotides agree with TRBD2. Germline V gives CDR1 SQVTM, CDR2 ANQGSEA. The CDR3 is 12 residues long. J was trimmed by 8 bases and V by 7 bases; bases with no gene match: 7. The CDR3 region is CSAPEGGGELFF. The CDR3, as DNA: TGCAGCGCACCAGAGGGAGGGGGGGAGCTGTTTTTT.

About this clone itself: No conserved phenylalanine or tryptophan is present at the end of the CDR3, so a read error is the likely explanation. It is unclear where the CDR3 begins or ends on the DNA, so no DNA is shown, and the CDR3 is as TCRdb lists it. The V call is TRBV23-1, the J call TRBJ1-2; TRBD1, the table's D call, was not compared with the DNA. TRBV23-1 is an ORF; its function is uncertain. The CDR3 spans 11 amino acids, including both terminal residues. CDR3 in amino acids: CASRGHLGSFG.

The V and J genes are TRBV4-1 and TRBJ2-5; D is undetermined. The CDR3 has 13 amino acids. V lost 5 bases and J lost 5, with 12 bases in between. Germline CDR1 and CDR2: MGHRA and YSYEKL. This CDR3 reads CASSERTAETQYF. CDR3 nucleotide sequence: TGCGCCAGCAGCGAACGGACGGCCGAGACCCAGTACTTC.

The chain links TRBV7-8 to TRBJ2-1, with TRBD1 matching over 8 bases. Losses at the gene ends were 2 bases for V and 6 bases for J; bases not matched to a gene: 9. The CDR3 runs 16 residues. The germline V gene has CDR1 SGHVS and CDR2 FQNEAQ. The CDR3 DNA reads TGTGCCAGCAGCTTACTCGGACAGGGAGGAGGCAATGAGCAGTTCTTC. This translates into CASSLLGQGGGNEQFF.

The chain couples TRBV7-6 to TRBJ2-7; 11 bases align to TRBD2. CDR1 and CDR2 from the germline V gene are SGHVS and FNYEAQ. J gave up 3 bases and V 2 bases, and 0 bases lay outside the gene matches. The CDR3 totals 14 residues. CDR3 residues: CASSLTSGGYEQYF. The CDR3 DNA reads as TGTGCCAGCAGCTTAACTAGCGGGGGCTACGAGCAGTACTTC.

The gene calls are TRBV7-9 and TRBJ2-7; D might be TRBD1 (5 bases). Trimming pared 9 bases from V and 3 bases from J, leaving 18 bases between. CDR3 length equals 14 residues. The V gene's germline CDR1 is SEHNR and CDR2 FQNEAQ (reference sequence). DNA for the CDR3: TGTGCCAGTAGTGAACGACAGTCTAACTACGAGCAGTACTTC. It is translated as CASSERQSNYEQYF.

The chain has TRBV2 and TRBJ2-7; 11 bases are shared with TRBD1. The V and J ends lost 5 bases and 3 bases, in that order; junction bases with no gene match: 6. In germline, CDR1 is SNHLY, CDR2 FYNNEI. CDR3 length equals 15 residues. The CDR3 protein is CASSRGQGAIYEQYF. As DNA, the CDR3 is TGTGCCAGCAGTAGAGGACAGGGGGCTATCTACGAGCAGTACTTC.

The chain has TRBV6-5 and TRBJ2-7; the D gene is possibly TRBD2 (6 bases). The CDR3 covers 14 residues. Germline V lookup: CDR1 MNHEY, CDR2 SVGAGI. The V and J ends lost 4 bases and 3 bases respectively, with 13 bases between them. The CDR3 nucleotides read TGTGCCAGCAGTTTGTTCGGGAGTTACTACGAGCAGTACTTC. This translates into CASSLFGSYYEQYF.

The chain uses TRBV4-2 and TRBJ2-1, with a weak D call TRBD2 (5 bases). The V and J ends lost 0 bases and 2 bases respectively, with 20 bases between them. The CDR3 sequence is 19 residues long. Germline values: CDR1 LGHNA, CDR2 YNFKEQ. The CDR3 loop reads CASSQEAVRGSAPYNEQFF. The CDR3, as DNA: TGTGCCAGCAGCCAAGAAGCGGTACGGGGTAGCGCCCCCTACAATGAGCAGTTCTTC.

The gene calls are TRBV4-1 and TRBJ2-5; 10 nucleotides match TRBD1. Germline CDR1 is MGHRA and CDR2 is YSYEKL. The CDR3 is 17 amino acids. The V gene end was trimmed by 0 bases and the J gene end by 4 bases; junction bases not matched to a gene: 8. Here the CDR3 DNA reads TGCGCCAGCAGCCAAGAAGTGACAGGGGGCCTTAGAGAGACCCAGTACTTC. Protein product: CASSQEVTGGLRETQYF.

The count of this clone is one. J is TRBJ1-2 and V is TRBV28, with D tentatively TRBD1 (6 bases). This CDR3 spans 14 amino acids. Germline V gene data show CDR1 as MDHEN and CDR2 as SYDVKM. Trimming removed 0 bases at V and 6 bases at J, with 11 bases between. The CDR3 coding sequence is TGTGCCAGCAGTTTATGGGGGGCGGGTAATGGCTACACCTTC. Its protein is CASSLWGAGNGYTF.

Points on this clone: The sample carries other DNA sequences with the same CDR3. This chain joins TRBV27 and TRBJ2-7; no clear D. There are 14 residues in the CDR3. V dropped 1 base and J dropped 0 bases, with 7 bases sitting between them. CDR1 MNHEY and CDR2 SMNVEV come from the germline V gene (reference sequence). The CDR3 sequence: CASSLYPSSYEQYF. In DNA form, the CDR3 reads TGTGCCAGCAGTTTATATCCTAGCTCCTACGAGCAGTACTTC.

This clone has a single count. CDR3 protein: CASSPKRVGQTYEQYF. DNA of the CDR3: TGTGCCAGCAGTCCGAAAAGGGTAGGCCAGACCTACGAGCAGTACTTC. The chain employs TRBV21-1 and TRBJ2-7. TRBV21-1 corresponds to a pseudogene. The CDR3 length is 16 residues.